This T cell receptor beta chain was observed in a study of OX40 agonist ivuxolimab in advanced cancers. This clone was seen only once. The antigen is unknown. General study points: There was clonal expansion of CD4+ and CD8+ blood T cells by week 6 at 0.1 to 3.0 mg/kg.

TCRdb's copy holds only in-frame clones and misses some; the assay was immunoSEQ multiplex PCR. The top ten hold roughly 0.53% of the sample, which has around 100,000 clones, around 90% seen once. The length of the CDR3 is 13 residues. The germline gives CDR1 SQVTM, CDR2 ANQGSEA. With 3 bases clipped from V and 3 bases from J, the junction kept 3 bases outside the gene matches. The chain carries TRBV29-1 and TRBJ2-3; TRBD1 matches 7 bases. The receptor comes from an adult with an advanced solid tumor such as melanoma, head and neck, liver or kidney cancer. The input for sequencing was CD4+ or CD8+ T cells sorted from blood, taken in a trial of the OX40 agonist ivuxolimab. In DNA form, the CDR3 reads TGCAGCGTTGACAGGGGGTGGACAGATACGCAGTATTTT. Its protein is CSVDRGWTDTQYF.